A single sample gave rise to the 11 T cell receptor beta chains below, sequenced in a study of blood T cell repertoires in COVID-19 (TCRdb year 2020). Library method: the immunoSEQ multiplex PCR assay. TCRdb retrieved this table from immuneACCESS and kept in-frame rearrangements only. Not all clones are present; in checked studies, unresolved V genes account for under half, and no reason is known for the remainder. For this sample the table gives nearly 350,000 clones, of which roughly 89% were detected only once. Of the sample, around 3.3% is held by the ten largest clones. Sample: peripheral blood. The receptors were sampled from a woman between 18 and 30 years old who had recovered from COVID-19.

This clone was recorded once. V and J are TRBV24-1 and TRBJ2-2, with D possibly being TRBD1 (5 bases). CDR3 length: 14 amino acids. Per the germline V gene, CDR1 is KGHDR and CDR2 is SFDVKD. The V end was cut by 10 bases, the J end by 1 base, with 12 bases between. This CDR3 reads CATRGLGNTGELFF. The CDR3 nucleotides read TGTGCCACAAGGGGTCTGGGGAACACCGGGGAGCTGTTTTTT.

The chain is built from TRBV11-2 and TRBJ1-2; perhaps TRBD1 as D (6 bases). Between the trimmed V and J ends, which lost 2 bases and 6 bases, there was a span of 10 bases. This CDR3 comprises 13 residues. Germline loops: CDR1 SGHAT, CDR2 FQNNGV. This CDR3 reads CASSLSPGDGYTF. CDR3 nucleotide sequence: TGTGCCAGCAGCTTATCCCCAGGGGATGGCTACACCTTC.

The chain joins TRBV5-6 to TRBJ1-3, with D uncertain. CDR3 length: 19 residues. Trimming stripped 4 bases from V and 0 bases from J, with 23 bases between. Germline CDR1 SGHDT, CDR2 YYEEEE. DNA for the CDR3: TGTGCCAGCAGCATTTTTTGGGCCCCATCCTCTGACTCTGGAAACACCATATATTTT. Translating it yields CASSIFWAPSSDSGNTIYF.

The chain employs TRBV5-8 and TRBJ2-7, with D perhaps matching TRBD2 (6 bases). Germline V lookup: CDR1 SGHTS, CDR2 YDEGEE. V gave up 0 bases and J gave up 7 bases, with 14 bases separating them. The CDR3 is 14 residues long. The DNA for the CDR3 is TGTGCCAGCAGCTTGGGGCGGGGCTTTAGGGAGCAGTACGTC. The encoded protein is CASSLGRGFREQYV.

The V call is TRBV9, the J call TRBJ2-1; D gene uncertain. Germline lookup yields CDR1 SGDLS and CDR2 YYNGEE. The V and J ends lost 0 bases and 6 bases respectively, with 7 bases between them. The CDR3 is 13 amino acids. CDR3 bases: TGTGCCAGCAGCGTAGGTCCCTCCAATGAGCAGTTCTTC. Translated, it gives CASSVGPSNEQFF.

The table lists this clone with a count of one. The chain combines TRBV19 with TRBJ1-1, with D unresolved. Per germline, CDR1 LNHDA and CDR2 SQIVND (reference sequence). V gave up 3 bases and J gave up 4 bases, with 9 bases separating them. The CDR3 loop spans 13 amino acids. The CDR3 loop reads CASSISTRTEAFF. The DNA for the CDR3 is TGTGCCAGTAGTATCAGTACACGCACTGAAGCTTTCTTT. The full variable domain, with the rest looked up from reference TRBV19 and TRBJ1-1, is DGGITQSPKYLFRKEGQNVTLSCEQNLNHDAMYWYRQDPGQGLRLIYYSQIVNDFQKGDIAEGYSVSREKKESFPLTVTSAQKNPTAFYLCASSISTRTEAFFGQGTRLTVV.

V and J are TRBV30 and TRBJ1-2; TRBD1 agrees at 9 bases. Germline trimming cut 4 bases from V and 5 bases from J; bases unmatched to any gene: 8. This CDR3 region has 14 residues. Germline V CDR1 and CDR2: GTSNPN, SVGIG (reference sequence). The CDR3 loop reads CAWTGTGFGYGYTF. CDR3 sequence (DNA): TGTGCCTGGACCGGGACAGGGTTCGGGTATGGCTACACCTTC.

The V call is TRBV5-6, the J call TRBJ2-2; TRBD2 aligns across 8 bases. Germline CDR1 SGHDT, CDR2 YYEEEE. V lost 4 bases and J lost 6; bases outside the gene matches: 8. The CDR3 consists of 15 residues. In nucleotides, the CDR3 is TGTGCCAGCAGCGCGACGGGAGGGGGAGCCGGGGAGCTGTTTTTT. It codes for CASSATGGGAGELFF.

The V gene is TRBV9, the J gene TRBJ2-5; 9 bases fit TRBD2. Germline CDR1 SGDLS, CDR2 YYNGEE. J lost 4 bases, V lost 0 bases, and 4 bases had no gene match. The CDR3 has 15 residues. The CDR3: CASSVGGREVETQYF. Written as DNA, the CDR3 is TGTGCCAGCAGCGTAGGCGGGAGGGAAGTAGAGACCCAGTACTTC.

The chain employs TRBV6-5 and TRBJ2-3; maybe TRBD2 (5 bases). Looked up from germline, CDR1 is MNHEY and CDR2 is SVGAGI. The V end lost 7 bases, the J end lost 4 bases, and 9 bases lay between the germline ends. CDR3 length: 12 amino acids. In DNA form, the CDR3 reads TGTGCCAGCACTAGCAGATCAGATACGCAGTATTTT. Its protein product is CASTSRSDTQYF.

The chain carries TRBV5-1 and TRBJ1-1, with D possibly matching TRBD1 (5 bases). The CDR3 contains 14 residues. Germline V gene data show CDR1 as SGHRS and CDR2 as YFSETQ. The ends were cut back, 0 bases at V and 4 bases at J, with 10 bases in the middle. The CDR3 nucleotides are TGCGCCAGCAGCTTGGGGGACTTAACCACTGAAGCTTTCTTT. Encoded protein: CASSLGDLTTEAFF.